The present entry profiles one TCR beta chain with its context. Its antigen has not been determined. No base quality information exists; no much larger clone differs at one position. The same CDR3 arises from other DNA sequences in this sample as well. This sample stems from a study of shared clonotypes between healthy human individuals (TCRdb year 2020). Background for the entire study: The cohort comprised a couple of women and three men aged 18 to 49 years. For each donor, three plates each were used for CD4 naive and CD4 memory, two plates were used for CD8 naive, and one plate was used for CD8 memory. To increase sequencing depth and limit assay-specific biases, different laboratories used diverse techniques to prepare libraries and sequence TCR repertoires. Each donor's leukapheresis produced roughly between about 0.9 and 9.5 billion PBMCs. Blood TCR repertoires of roughly five healthy adults were deeply sequenced to estimate repertoire size and the extent of clonotype sharing between individuals. Here is what the overall study found, with its caveats: Larger estimated clonotype richness was generally found for naive subsets than for memory subsets. Sampling was limited to blood, and TCR repertoires in tissue likely differ from TCR repertoires in blood. Clonotypes shared by all four sorted-subset donors showed higher generation probabilities than non-shared clonotypes. Because the study included a small number of donors, the genetic and exposure-history diversity represented was limited. Incomplete sequencing was indicated by rarefaction of sorted-subset datasets, despite the large sequencing depth. Pairwise subsampling indicated that sequencing depth was expected to affect the degree of clonotype sharing among donors. About 5% of naive CD4, roughly 3.5% of naive CD8, about 2.5% of memory CD4, and 0.4% of memory CD8 clonotypes were shared across a few donors.

CD8 naive samples were obtained by positive selection for CCR7 among CD45RO-negative cells, yielding a CD45RA+CCR7+ population from which TemRA cells were excluded. Donors were healthy HIV-negative adults with no recently reported acute infections or vaccinations. Every donor was a Caucasian adult residing in Nashville, Tennessee, USA. After blood collection by leukapheresis, PBMCs were isolated using Ficoll-Histopaque density gradient centrifugation and then cryopreserved in the vapor phase of liquid nitrogen. Analytical flow cytometry was used to check the purity and quantity of each magnetically sorted T cell population. Genomic DNA was isolated from each sorted fraction and quantified by UV absorbance on a Nanodrop 2000c. Using the deep immunoSEQ assay, TCR CDR3 regions were amplified from genomic DNA by multiplex PCR. For each cell subset, the extracted genomic DNA was distributed evenly across all wells of several immunoSEQ 96-well plates, and each plate served as one replicate. For sorted subsets, 150 to 200 ng genomic DNA, equal to tens of thousands of T cell genomes, was loaded into each replicate PCR. The purified libraries were quantified using a Qubit 3.0 fluorometer, sized with a Bioanalyzer 2100, and then quantified again using the KAPA Library Quantification kit. Every immunoSEQ 96-well plate was sequenced on a dedicated single-read 150-cycle Illumina NextSeq 550 flow cell. As for how the authors treated the data: The immunoSEQ output contained only junctional sequences without quality scores, so filtering could not match that applied to full-length reads. To assign V/J genes and CDR3, sequences were annotated against IMGT germline references using PyIR, a Python wrapper for IgBLAST v1.9. Any read was removed if the V/J assignment was weak (E-value above 1e-6), the CDR3 was missing, or the read contained stop codons, out-of-frame junctions, or ambiguous translated residues. V3J clonotypes were defined by identical inferred V gene, J gene, and CDR3 amino acid sequence. Percentage overlap between repertoires was calculated by dividing the number of shared unique clonotypes by the size of the smaller repertoire. Three approaches were used to assess repertoire richness: RTK rarefaction, the Chao1 estimator, and Recon v2.1 estimates of unobserved clonotypes. OLGA was used to compute generation probabilities for all TCRbeta clonotypes that the gDNA method yielded from a few donors. TCRdb stores this immuneACCESS table with in-frame sequences only. Part of the clones is absent; in the studies checked, under half of the shortfall reflects unresolved V genes, and no reason is known for the rest. V and J calls plus clone size are reproduced from that table; the DNA served to infer D and trimming. This sample holds about 2.2 million clones; 85% to 95% were observed only once. The ten most abundant clones make up over 1.5% of the sample.

V is shortened by 2 bases, J by 2 bases, and the region joining them spans 10 bases. Including cysteine and phenylalanine, the CDR3 has 14 amino acids. The only DNA kept is the CDR3, 42 bases in frame from the first base. CDR1 and CDR2, looked up from the germline V gene (reference sequence), are MNHEY and SMNVEV. Sequenced sample: naive CD8+ T cells from PBMCs. The sample's cell subset or site label, decoded: CD45RA+CCR7+. The rearrangement combines TRBV27 with TRBJ2-7; a tentative D match to TRBD1 spans 5 bases. The receptor's source is a man aged 18 to 29 in good health. Some clones in this sample may be carry-over from other donors' samples. The nucleotides are TGTGCCAGCAGTTTAAGGGGCGTACCCTACGAGCAGTACTTC. This codes for CASSLRGVPYEQYF.